The rows below give T cell receptor beta chains drawn from one sample of a study of blood T cell repertoires in COVID-19. Repertoires were generated with immunoSEQ multiplex PCR, while TCRdb's copy carries only in-frame clones and drops some. The sample has 250,000 to 400,000 clones; around 90% are singletons. Sequencing was done on a sample of peripheral blood. The receptors come from a woman younger than 45 with COVID-19, enrolled during active disease. CDR3s include the opening cysteine and the closing phenylalanine or tryptophan. Fields, in order: clone size, J gene, V gene, D gene, CDR3 protein, CDR3 DNA. D genes are given only for firm matches. Rows give clone size only sometimes, using once, few, many, or a class for an expanded clone.

once TRBJ1-5 TRBV27 TRBD1 CASSLTGTGGNQPQHF TGTGCCAGCAGTTTAACCGGGACAGGAGGCAATCAGCCCCAGCATTTT
. TRBJ1-3 TRBV6-6 TRBD1 CASSRGTGLSLSGNTIYF TGTGCCAGCAGTCGCGGGACAGGGCTCTCTCTCTCTGGAAACACCATATATTTT
. TRBJ2-5 TRBV2 . CASSAVNSRNLYQETQYF TGTGCCAGCAGTGCGGTGAACAGCCGAAACCTGTACCAAGAGACCCAGTACTTC
. TRBJ1-2 TRBV3-1/TRBV3-2 . CASSQGLGEVYGYTF TGTGCCAGCAGCCAAGGTTTGGGGGAGGTCTATGGCTACACCTTC
. TRBJ2-5 TRBV30 . CAWSSGVKTQYF TGTGCCTGGAGTTCAGGGGTGAAGACCCAGTACTTC
. TRBJ2-1 TRBV20-1 TRBD1 CSASSTGKGNEQFF TGCAGTGCTAGTTCGACAGGGAAGGGCAATGAGCAGTTCTTC
. TRBJ2-3 TRBV19 . CASSRAGPSTDTQYF TGTGCCAGTAGTCGAGCGGGCCCATCCACAGATACGCAGTATTTT
. TRBJ1-5 TRBV7-6 . CASSYTSGLSQPQHF TGTGCCAGCAGCTATACCTCGGGACTCAGTCAGCCCCAGCATTTT
. TRBJ1-2 TRBV11-2 TRBD1 CASSSHRGRGVNYGYTF TGTGCCAGCAGCTCCCACAGGGGTCGGGGCGTCAACTATGGCTACACCTTC
. TRBJ2-2 TRBV5-1 TRBD1 CASSSAISPGQVDTGELFF TGCGCCAGCAGCTCCGCCATCAGTCCGGGACAGGTCGACACCGGGGAGCTGTTTTTT
. TRBJ2-1 TRBV12-1 . CASSFALGLAGGWMSYNEQFF TGTGCCAGCAGCTTTGCGCTGGGGCTAGCGGGAGGCTGGATGTCCTACAATGAGCAGTTCTTC
. TRBJ2-1 TRBV30 TRBD2 CAWSRLAGVNEQFF TGTGCCTGGAGTCGACTAGCGGGTGTCAATGAGCAGTTCTTC
. TRBJ1-4 TRBV5-4 . CASSPAAGEKLFF TGTGCCAGCAGCCCGGCGGCGGGGGAAAAACTGTTTTTT
. TRBJ1-2 TRBV9 TRBD1 CASSNATGVVYGYTF TGTGCCAGCAGTAACGCGACAGGGGTGGTCTATGGCTACACCTTC
. TRBJ1-1 TRBV6-5 . CAGTTGGDRITEAFF TGTGCCGGAACAACGGGGGGAGATCGTATTACTGAAGCTTTCTTT
. TRBJ2-3 TRBV11-2 . CASSLVGDSTDTQYF TGTGCCAGCAGCTTAGTGGGAGATAGCACAGATACGCAGTATTTT
. TRBJ1-3 TRBV12-3/TRBV12-4 . CASSRGNTIYF TGTGCCAGCAGCAGAGGAAACACCATATATTTT
. TRBJ1-2 TRBV7-2 TRBD1 CASSSDRGAYGYTF TGTGCCAGCAGCTCTGACAGGGGGGCCTATGGCTACACCTTC
. TRBJ1-1 TRBV6-1 TRBD1 CASSGQGRLTDTEAFF TGTGCCAGCAGTGGACAGGGTCGTTTAACGGACACTGAAGCTTTCTTT
. TRBJ2-7 TRBV27 . CASSYGKDYEQYF TGTGCCAGCAGTTACGGGAAGGACTACGAGCAGTACTTC
. TRBJ1-5 TRBV7-8 . CASSLRYQQPQHF TGTGCCAGCAGCCTACGATACCAGCAGCCCCAGCATTTT
. TRBJ2-1 TRBV5-1 . CASSLAGGRTGDNEQFF TGCGCCAGCAGCTTGGCGGGGGGGAGGACAGGGGACAATGAGCAGTTCTTC
. TRBJ2-1 TRBV27 TRBD2 CASIGLADSYNEQFF TGTGCCAGCATAGGACTAGCGGACTCCTACAATGAGCAGTTCTTC
. TRBJ2-5 TRBV7-2 . CASSLTGSGETQYF TGTGCCAGCAGCTTAACAGGGTCGGGGGAGACCCAGTACTTC
once TRBJ2-1 TRBV12-5 . CATNTDFYNEQFF TGTGCAACCAACACGGACTTCTACAATGAGCAGTTCTTC
once TRBJ1-5 TRBV7-8 . CASSHTSDQPQHF TGTGCCAGCAGTCACACCTCCGATCAGCCCCAGCATTTT
. TRBJ2-1 TRBV19 . CASSIDEYSSYNEQFF TGTGCCAGTAGTATAGACGAGTACAGCTCCTACAATGAGCAGTTCTTC
. TRBJ2-2 TRBV3-1/TRBV3-2 . CASSRKTGLTTGELFF TGTGCCAGCAGCCGAAAAACAGGGTTAACGACCGGGGAGCTGTTTTTT
. TRBJ2-1 TRBV6-2/TRBV6-3 TRBD2 CASSYSITSGYNEQFF TGTGCCAGCAGTTACTCGATTACTAGCGGTTACAATGAGCAGTTCTTC